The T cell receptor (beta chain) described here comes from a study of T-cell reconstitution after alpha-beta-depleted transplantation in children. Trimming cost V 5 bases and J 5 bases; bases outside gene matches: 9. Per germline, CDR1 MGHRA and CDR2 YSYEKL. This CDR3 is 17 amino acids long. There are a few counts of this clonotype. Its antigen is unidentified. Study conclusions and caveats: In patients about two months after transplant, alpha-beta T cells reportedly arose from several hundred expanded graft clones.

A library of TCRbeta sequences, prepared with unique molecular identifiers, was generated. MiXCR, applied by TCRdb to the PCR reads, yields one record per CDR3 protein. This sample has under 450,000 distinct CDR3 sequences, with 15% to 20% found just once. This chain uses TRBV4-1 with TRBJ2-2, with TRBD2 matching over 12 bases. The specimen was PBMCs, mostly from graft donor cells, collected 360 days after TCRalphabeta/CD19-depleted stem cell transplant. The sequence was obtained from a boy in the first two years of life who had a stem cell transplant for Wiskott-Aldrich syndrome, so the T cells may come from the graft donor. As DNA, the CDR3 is TGCGCCAGCAGCTACCGACTAGCGGGGGCGGTTACCGGGGAGCTGTTTTTT. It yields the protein CASSYRLAGAVTGELFF.